Listed below are T cell receptor beta chains from one sample, sequenced in a study of blood T cell repertoires in COVID-19. The repertoire was sequenced with immunoSEQ multiplex PCR; TCRdb's copy has only in-frame clones and lacks some. Of under 300,000 clones detected, around 82% appear once; the ten largest clones hold 7.5% to 10%. Source material: peripheral blood. These receptor sequences come from a woman in her forties or fifties who had recovered from COVID-19. Each CDR3 is given with its conserved first and last residue. Each record gives: J gene, clone size, CDR3 length, D gene, V gene, CDR3 DNA, CDR3 protein. D genes are given only for firm matches. Clone sizes are given selectively: once, few, many, or a class where the clone is expanded.

>TRBJ2-7|NA|14|NA|TRBV7-9
TGTGCCAGCAGCTTACTACAGGGTGCCTACGAGCAGTACTTC
CASSLLQGAYEQYF
>TRBJ1-4|NA|15|NA|TRBV9
TGTGCCAGCAGCGTAGGAGGTTCAGGGAATGAAAAACTGTTTTTT
CASSVGGSGNEKLFF
>TRBJ2-3|NA|16|TRBD2|TRBV7-8
TGTGCCAGCAGCTTAGCTAGCGGGGGTCGCACAGATACGCAGTATTTT
CASSLASGGRTDTQYF
>TRBJ1-6|few|14|NA|TRBV30
TGTGCCTGGAGTCTCAAGGGGTCTGGTTCACCCCTCCACTTT
CAWSLKGSGSPLHF
>TRBJ2-2|NA|16|TRBD2|TRBV7-2
TGTGCCAGCAGTTTCTTAGCGGGAGGGGCCACCGGGGAGCTGTTTTTT
CASSFLAGGATGELFF
>TRBJ2-7|few|14|TRBD1|TRBV6-6
TGTGCCAGCAGTCTATCAGGGGGCTCCTACGAGCAGTACTTC
CASSLSGGSYEQYF
>TRBJ2-5|NA|13|NA|TRBV7-2
TGTGCCAGCAGCTCAACTTACCAAGAGACCCAGTACTTC
CASSSTYQETQYF
>TRBJ2-3|NA|16|TRBD2|TRBV5-1
TGCGCCAGCAGCTTCGGCGGGAGGGCCGAAGTAGATACGCAGTATTTT
CASSFGGRAEVDTQYF
>TRBJ2-5|NA|16|TRBD2|TRBV5-1
TGCGCCAGCAGCTTAGGGACTAGCGGGGGGCCAGAGACCCAGTACTTC
CASSLGTSGGPETQYF
>TRBJ2-2|NA|17|NA|TRBV25-1
TGTGCCAGCAGTCCTCCCTGGGGCAGACCTGACACCGGGGAGCTGTTTTTT
CASSPPWGRPDTGELFF
>TRBJ2-1|NA|21|NA|TRBV28
TGTGCCAGCAGTTTATTTACCTCAGCTGGACCTCCCCGGGGCTCCTACAATGAGCAGTTCTTC
CASSLFTSAGPPRGSYNEQFF
>TRBJ2-7|NA|15|TRBD2|TRBV4-3
TGCGCCAGCAGCCAGGGACTAGCGGGAGGTGACGAGCAGTACTTC
CASSQGLAGGDEQYF
>TRBJ2-7|NA|15|NA|TRBV4-3
TGCGCCAGCAGCCAGGGTCCAGGGGCAGGTTACGAGCAGTACTTC
CASSQGPGAGYEQYF
>TRBJ1-2|NA|15|TRBD1|TRBV27
TGTGCCAGCAGCGTGACAGGGGGCGACACCTATGGCTACACCTTC
CASSVTGGDTYGYTF
>TRBJ2-5|NA|17|TRBD2|TRBV19
TGTGCCAGTAGCCTCGGGACTAGCGGGAGTATCGGAGAGACCCAGTACTTC
CASSLGTSGSIGETQYF
>TRBJ2-3|NA|13|NA|TRBV24-1
TGTGCCACCAATAGCGGACGCACAGATACGCAGTATTTT
CATNSGRTDTQYF
>TRBJ1-1|NA|11|NA|TRBV6-1
TGTGCCAGCAGTGAAGTCGGTGAAGCTTTCTTT
CASSEVGEAFF
>TRBJ2-5|NA|11|NA|TRBV19
TGTGCCAGTAGTCTCTCCGAGACCCAGTACTTC
CASSLSETQYF
>TRBJ2-5|NA|15|TRBD2|TRBV5-1
TGCGCCAGCAGCTTCGGGACTAGCGGGGTGGAGACCCAGTACTTC
CASSFGTSGVETQYF
>TRBJ2-5|NA|18|TRBD2|TRBV5-1
TGCGCCAGCAGCCGGAGGCAGGCTAGCGGGCCCGGCGGGGAGACCCAGTACTTC
CASSRRQASGPGGETQYF
>TRBJ2-1|NA|13|NA|TRBV29-1
TGCAGCGTGGCAGACCTGGCAGGGATTTCGGAGTTCTTC
CSVADLAGISEFF
>TRBJ2-1|NA|14|TRBD1|TRBV4-1
TGCGCCAGCATACGAGAACAGGGGGATCCTGAGCAGTTCTTC
CASIREQGDPEQFF
>TRBJ1-6|NA|15|TRBD1|TRBV7-8
TGTGCCAGCAGCTTTGCCGACAGGGGTAATTCACCCCTCCACTTT
CASSFADRGNSPLHF
>TRBJ1-2|few|15|TRBD1|TRBV7-2
TGTGCCAGCAGCCTGGACAGGGGCGGTGGCTATGGCTACACCTTC
CASSLDRGGGYGYTF
>TRBJ1-3|NA|17|NA|TRBV19
TGTGCCAGTAGTAGAAACACAGGGACGTTCTCTGGAAACACCATATATTTT
CASSRNTGTFSGNTIYF
>TRBJ1-5|NA|14|TRBD1|TRBV28
TGTGCCAGCAGAAACACAGGGGGGTATCAGCCCCAGCATTTT
CASRNTGGYQPQHF
>TRBJ1-5|NA|14|TRBD1|TRBV28
TGTGCCAGCCGGGGACAGGTTAGCAATCAGCCCCAGCATTTT
CASRGQVSNQPQHF
>TRBJ1-6|NA|15|TRBD1|TRBV4-2
TGTGCCAGCAGCCAACCGGACAGGGCCAATTCACCCCTCCACTTT
CASSQPDRANSPLHF
>TRBJ1-2|few|15|TRBD1|TRBV7-8
TGTGCCAGCAGCTCATCCGGGACAGGAACCTATGGCTACACCTTC
CASSSSGTGTYGYTF
>TRBJ1-5|NA|14|TRBD1|TRBV5-3
TGTGCCAGAAGCAAGGGACAGGGGAATCAGCCCCAGCATTTT
CARSKGQGNQPQHF
>TRBJ2-1|once|13|NA|TRBV4-2
TGTGCCAGCAGCCAAGATGGCGACAGTGAGCAGTTCTTC
CASSQDGDSEQFF
>TRBJ1-5|NA|17|TRBD1|TRBV5-5
TGTGCCAGCAGCTTGGACGACAGGGGATCTTCAAGTCAGCCCCAGCATTTT
CASSLDDRGSSSQPQHF
>TRBJ1-1|NA|11|NA|TRBV12-3/TRBV12-4
TGTGCCAGCTGCAGGGTTTCAGAAGCTTTCTTT
CASCRVSEAFF
>TRBJ1-4|few|16|NA|TRBV19
TGTGCCAGTACCACGGGGGGCCGGGCAACTAATGAAAAACTGTTTTTT
CASTTGGRATNEKLFF
>TRBJ1-5|NA|16|NA|TRBV5-3
TGTGCCAGAAGCCCTGGGACGCCCGGGAGGAATCAGCCCCAGCATTTT
CARSPGTPGRNQPQHF
>TRBJ2-3|NA|13|NA|TRBV12-3/TRBV12-4
TGTGCCAGCAGTTTGAACCCAGGGGATACGCAGTATTTT
CASSLNPGDTQYF
>TRBJ2-7|few|14|TRBD2|TRBV9
TGTGCCAGCAGCGCTAGCGGGGGGGCGGACGAGCAGTACTTC
CASSASGGADEQYF
>TRBJ2-6|NA|18|TRBD1|TRBV4-2
TGTGCCAGCAGCCAAAGGCAGGGGGTTCTCTCTGGGGCCAACGTCCTGACTTTC
CASSQRQGVLSGANVLTF
>TRBJ2-3|NA|13|NA|TRBV5-4
TGTGCCAGCGGAGACTACCGCACAGATACGCAGTATTTT
CASGDYRTDTQYF
>TRBJ1-4|few|14|NA|TRBV28
TGTGCCAGCAGTTTAGGGGGCTCGAATGAAAAACTGTTTTTT
CASSLGGSNEKLFF
>TRBJ2-7|NA|15|NA|TRBV4-1
TGCGCCAGCAGCCTGCAATTTAGGACAGCCTACGAGCAGTACTTC
CASSLQFRTAYEQYF
>TRBJ1-2|NA|13|NA|TRBV27
TGTGCCAGCAGTTCGGGGTTGAGCTATGGCTACACCTTC
CASSSGLSYGYTF
>TRBJ1-1|NA|15|TRBD1|TRBV7-3
TGTGCCAGCAGCCGTGGACAGGGGGGATACACTGAAGCTTTCTTT
CASSRGQGGYTEAFF
>TRBJ1-4|NA|15|NA|TRBV6-6
TGTGCCAGCAGTTACAGTCTAGAGGGAACAGAAAAACTGTTTTTT
CASSYSLEGTEKLFF
>TRBJ1-1|NA|20|TRBD1|TRBV18
TGTGCCAGCTCACCACCGAGAGACAGGGTCTTTTCACGCGAGAACACTGAAGCTTTCTTT
CASSPPRDRVFSRENTEAFF
>TRBJ1-2|NA|15|TRBD1|TRBV4-3
TGCGCCAGCAGCCAAGAAGTCGCAGGGGGCGGCGGCTACACCTTC
CASSQEVAGGGGYTF
>TRBJ2-7|NA|15|NA|TRBV29-1
TGCAGCGTCCAAAGCTGGGGTGGAGGAAAGGACGAGCAGTACTTC
CSVQSWGGGKDEQYF
>TRBJ1-2|NA|14|NA|TRBV11-2
TGTGCCAGCACCCTCAACCAGGGAAACTATGGCTACACCTTC
CASTLNQGNYGYTF
>TRBJ2-3|once|13|TRBD1|TRBV12-3/TRBV12-4
TGTGCCAGCAGGGGACAGGGGGCAGATACGCAGTATTTT
CASRGQGADTQYF
>TRBJ2-1|medium-sized|13|NA|TRBV19
TGTGCCAGTAGTATCGGGGTGGCTCTCGAGCAGTTCTTC
CASSIGVALEQFF